The source of this T cell receptor beta chain is a study of blood T cells in healthy people across ages (dated by TCRdb to the mid-2010s). Some background on the complete study: In model experiments, template switching captured about one uniquely barcoded TCR beta cDNA molecule for every two T cells. To avoid experimental bias, donors of different ages were spread randomly across the sequencing lanes. To track age-related changes in TCR beta repertoire diversity, the study relied on deep sequencing normalized with unique cDNA molecular identifiers. Two additional independent replicas of 1 million unique cDNA reads from the same blood draw were analyzed for two donors (one aged 18 to 29 and one aged 80 or older). Donors were grouped into four age groups: young (average roughly 17 years), middle-aged (over 35), aged (around 56) and long-lived (approximately 81).

Libraries were constructed by 5' RACE. The second PCR ran for roughly 7 to 12 cycles and used a J-beta primer mix along with a sample-barcoded 5' primer. A template-switch 5' adaptor carrying 12 random nucleotides introduced a unique molecular identifier onto each TCR beta cDNA molecule. At least 2.5 million CDR3-containing paired-end reads were obtained from each sample. The Mint cDNA synthesis kit, primed by a TRBC-specific oligonucleotide, was used to synthesize first-strand cDNA from all RNA. Following uracil-DNA glycosylase treatment, all cDNA underwent a first 18-cycle PCR with the universal primers M1SS and BC2_uni_R. Turning to the authors' computational methods: Each sample was normalized by randomly selecting 1 million high-quality reads, each carrying a distinct molecular identifier. Reads with shared molecular identifiers were discarded instead of being binned into consensus sequences. MiTCR, with a Q25 quality threshold and the strictest error-elimination algorithm, was used for CDR3 identification, clonotype clustering and error correction. A nonparametric unseen species model with Euler transformation was used to estimate a lower bound on total TCR beta diversity. TCRdb reprocessed the public reads (quality trimming at Q25 with fastp, clone calling with MiXCR) and kept in-frame beta chains. Rows with a matching CDR3 protein are joined into one entry that keeps the most common DNA and genes. TCRdb's processing, not the study's, gives the V and J calls here. This sample is represented by 1.8 million or so distinct CDR3 sequences; about two fifths of them were singletons. The top ten clones comprise about 23% of the sample.

Worth noting for this clonotype: Its antigen target is currently unknown. Nothing much larger sits one base from this clone, and base qualities are not available.

Donors were under 40 systemically healthy Caucasian individuals from Russia aged roughly 6 to 90 years. Around 9.8 milliliters of peripheral blood were collected from each donor into EDTA-treated Vacutainer tubes. Ficoll-Paque density-gradient centrifugation was used to isolate PBMCs, with at least 6.5 million per sample. Total RNA was extracted from PBMCs with Trizol reagent, with at least 5.5 micrograms obtained per sample. The percentages of naive CD45RAhigh/CD27high T cells were determined by flow cytometry on a PBMC aliquot from every donor. Here is what the overall study found, with its caveats: Observed TCR beta diversity per million T cells fell roughly linearly with age, and a significant reduction was already apparent by age approximately 41. Since profiling was done on bulk unsorted PBMCs, naive and antigen-experienced compartments could not be conclusively compared. Estimates of total diversity based on one million sequenced T cells were regarded as lower bounds and as underestimates. There was a strong correlation between observed TCR beta diversity and the percentage of naive T cells measured by flow cytometry. Because donor CMV infection status was unknown, age-related changes in expanded clonotypes were potentially confounded. Compared with the aged group, the long-lived group had more naive CD4+ T cells, fewer expanded clones and increased TCR diversity, suggesting age selection.

This receptor was identified in a human donor in good health. Input material: blood.

The CDR3 has the sequence CSARVSLQETQYF. The DNA reads TGCAGTGCTAGAGTTAGCCTCCAAGAGACCCAGTACTTC. This chain is built from TRBV20-1 and TRBJ2-5; too little of a D gene remains to name it. The germline V gene encodes CDR1 DFQATT and CDR2 SNEGSKA (reference sequence). Taken from cysteine to phenylalanine, the CDR3 has 13 residues. Only the CDR3 DNA is retained, 39 bases long and in frame from the first base. Deletion took 1 base off V and 1 base off J, with a span of 7 bases between the germline ends.